The T cell receptor (beta chain) under discussion was sequenced for a study of blood T cells in healthy people across ages. V dropped 3 bases and J dropped 6 bases, with 9 bases sitting between them. CDR3 length equals 14 residues. Next came a second PCR, run for about 6 to 12 cycles, which used a sample-barcoded 5' primer along with a J-beta primer mix. Each cDNA molecule carried a tag from a template-switch adaptor that contained 12 random nucleotides. Every individual sample yielded 2.5 million or more paired-end reads (each containing CDR3). TCRdb recomputed calls from the 5' RACE reads with MiXCR, one row per CDR3 protein. The sample yields 850,000 to 1,000,000 distinct CDR3 sequences, 40% to 60% seen once.

The chain joins TRBV12-3 or TRBV12-4 to TRBJ1-6; D unclear. The sequencing sample was made of blood. This receptor was identified in a man aged 30-40 years in good health. In DNA form, the CDR3 reads TGTGCCAGCAGTTTGGGTAGGGCTAATTCACCCCTCCACTTT. It translates to CASSLGRANSPLHF.